This TCR beta chain was sequenced during a study of T cell changes during pregnancy in multiple sclerosis. Profiled with immunoSEQ multiplex PCR; TCRdb holds only in-frame clones, not every one. The data show 55,000 to 65,000 clones, roughly nine tenths seen once. The CDR3 has 14 residues. V was clipped by 2 bases and J by 2 bases, with 10 bases between them. The germline V gene encodes CDR1 LGHNA and CDR2 YSLEER. J is TRBJ2-7 and V is TRBV4-3; D uncertain. The sequencing used peripheral blood, collected in the first trimester of pregnancy. This clonotype was obtained from a female donor in good health, enrolled as a control in a pregnancy study. CDR3 DNA: TGCGCCAGCAGCCAATATCTGGGCACCTACGAGCAGTACTTC. Translated, it gives CASSQYLGTYEQYF.